A selection of T cell receptor beta chains follows, all from one sample in a study of Ad26.COV2.S vaccination and SARS-CoV-2 variants. The protocol was immunoSEQ multiplex PCR, while the TCRdb copy is restricted to in-frame clones and leaves out a portion. The repertoire holds 300,000 to 400,000 clones, with 85% to 90% as singletons. Here the sequenced sample was peripheral blood, taken in a trial of Ad26.COV2.S vaccine versus placebo. These TCRs come from a person between 18 and 59 years old who received the Ad26.COV2.S COVID-19 vaccine or a placebo. The CDR3 runs from the conserved cysteine through the conserved F or W. D genes are given only for firm matches.

D gene,J gene,V gene,CDR3 protein
-,TRBJ2-7,TRBV6-1,CASSELTVLPAF
-,TRBJ1-5,TRBV9,CASSVDMDQPQHF
-,TRBJ1-2,TRBV10-3,CAISESGLDGYTF
-,TRBJ2-7,TRBV18,CASSSVTRSYEQYF
-,TRBJ2-2,TRBV3-1/TRBV3-2,CASAVSETGGELFF
-,TRBJ2-2,TRBV10-3,CAIKSQGRTGELFF
-,TRBJ2-2,TRBV2,CASSLNSGSRPSGGELFF
-,TRBJ2-1,TRBV5-1,CASSGGDVYNEQFF
TRBD2,TRBJ2-1,TRBV12-5,CASGRLTSGGANEQFF
TRBD1,TRBJ2-7,TRBV2,CASSELVDQTGEQYF
-,TRBJ2-3,TRBV5-1,CASIGGYGTDTQYF
TRBD2,TRBJ2-3,TRBV4-1,CASSQGTSGGRGTDTQYF
TRBD1,TRBJ2-7,TRBV7-9,CASSFGQGGYEQYF
-,TRBJ1-2,TRBV6-5,CASTTSGQTNYGYTF